This is a list of T cell receptor beta chains from one sample in a study of identical twins. In TCRdb, the 5' RACE reads were re-called with MiXCR into one record per CDR3 protein. The profile covers around 340,000 distinct CDR3 sequences, with roughly an eighth appearing a single time and around 7.2% taken by the ten largest. The sample was also linked to a second study, of yellow fever vaccine responses in identical twins.

Source material: CD8+ T cells sorted from blood. The receptors originated from a woman under 30 in good health. CDR3s include the opening cysteine and the closing phenylalanine or tryptophan. The D gene is left open where the match is weak. Rows give clone size only sometimes, using once, few, many, or a class for an expanded clone.

D | J | V | size | DNA | CDR3
TRBD1 | TRBJ2-3 | TRBV5-1 | many | TGCGCCAGCAGCTCCGGGACAGGGCGTAGCACAGATACGCAGTATTTT | CASSSGTGRSTDTQYF
TRBD2 | TRBJ2-1 | TRBV6-1 | few | TGTGCCAGCAGTCGGACTAGCGGGACCTACAATGAGCAGTTCTTC | CASSRTSGTYNEQFF
- | TRBJ2-5 | TRBV27 | - | TGTGCCAGCCGTAGCGTGGGTGGCCAAGAGACCCAGTACTTC | CASRSVGGQETQYF
- | TRBJ2-3 | TRBV9 | - | TGTGCCAGCAGCGTAGTTGCGACTCTGGCAGATACGCAGTATTTT | CASSVVATLADTQYF
TRBD1 | TRBJ1-4 | TRBV4-1 | - | TGCGCCAGCAGCCAGCAGGGGGGAAAGGGAAAACTGTTTTTT | CASSQQGGKGKLFF
- | TRBJ1-1 | TRBV4-1 | few | TGCGCCAGCAGCCGTAGGTTCGACAACACTGAAGCTTTCTTT | CASSRRFDNTEAFF
- | TRBJ2-7 | TRBV12-3/TRBV12-4 | many | TGTGCCAGCAGTTTAAATGGCGAGCAGTACTTC | CASSLNGEQYF
- | TRBJ2-1 | TRBV5-6 | few | TGTGCCAGCAGCTTGGTTTCTAGCAACAATGAGCAGTTCTTC | CASSLVSSNNEQFF
TRBD2 | TRBJ2-1 | TRBV6-4 | few | TGTGCCAGCAGTAGGACTAGCGGGGACTACAATGAGCAGTTCTTC | CASSRTSGDYNEQFF
TRBD1 | TRBJ1-1 | TRBV3-1 | - | TGTGCCAGCAGCCACCCAGGACAGGCTGAAGCTTTCTTT | CASSHPGQAEAFF
TRBD2 | TRBJ2-7 | TRBV12-3/TRBV12-4 | few | TGTGCCAGCAGCCAGACTAGCGGGTTATCCTACGAGCAGTACTTC | CASSQTSGLSYEQYF
- | TRBJ1-5 | TRBV4-2 | many | TGTGCCAGCAGCCAAGATGAGGTCGGGGTGGGCAATCAGCCCCAGCATTTT | CASSQDEVGVGNQPQHF
- | TRBJ1-1 | TRBV6-1 | few | TGTGCCAGCACCAGGTCTGAGTTGAACACTGAAGCTTTCTTT | CASTRSELNTEAFF
TRBD2 | TRBJ2-1 | TRBV29-1 | - | TGCAGTGTTACGGGGGGACTTTACAATGAGCAGTTCTTC | CSVTGGLYNEQFF
TRBD2 | TRBJ2-5 | TRBV20-1 | - | TGCAGTGCTAGAGCCGGGCTAGCGGGGGAAGAGACCCAGTACTTC | CSARAGLAGEETQYF
TRBD2 | TRBJ2-2 | TRBV4-1 | - | TGCGCCAGCAGCCACGGAGGCGGCCCACTAGCGGGGAGGAACACCGGGGAGCTGTTTTTT | CASSHGGGPLAGRNTGELFF
- | TRBJ1-1 | TRBV7-9 | few | TGTGCCAGCAGCTTAGGTCGGGGACCGCAGACCACTGAAGCTTTCTTT | CASSLGRGPQTTEAFF
- | TRBJ2-7 | TRBV27 | - | TGTGCCAGCAGTTTATTTGGGGGAAGCTCCTACGAGCAGTACTTC | CASSLFGGSSYEQYF
TRBD1 | TRBJ1-2 | TRBV6-5 | once | TGTGCCAGCAGTTACGGGACAGGGGCTGGCTACACCTTC | CASSYGTGAGYTF
TRBD2 | TRBJ2-7 | TRBV5-1 | - | TGCGCCAGCAGCACCAAACCGGGACTAGGTTTGTACGAGCAGTACTTC | CASSTKPGLGLYEQYF
- | TRBJ1-1 | TRBV19 | - | TGTGCCAGTAGTATCTGGGGGATGGTTAACACTGAAGCTTTCTTT | CASSIWGMVNTEAFF
- | TRBJ2-1 | TRBV11-2 | - | TGTGCCAGCAGCTCTCGCCGTGAGCAGTTCTTC | CASSSRREQFF
TRBD1 | TRBJ2-3 | TRBV6-4 | - | TGTGCCAGCAGTGACTCTATCCCGGGACAGGGGGCAGATACGCAGTATTTT | CASSDSIPGQGADTQYF
- | TRBJ2-1 | TRBV3-1 | - | TGTGCCAGCAGGGAGCGCGGGGCAGGGGACAATGAGCAGTTCTTC | CASRERGAGDNEQFF
- | TRBJ1-1 | TRBV28 | - | TGTGCCAGCAGTTTAGCCCAGGATACTGAAGCTTTCTTT | CASSLAQDTEAFF
- | TRBJ2-2 | TRBV27 | few | TGTGCCAGCGGGTTGACAGGAACAACCGGGGAGCTGTTTTTT | CASGLTGTTGELFF
TRBD1 | TRBJ2-1 | TRBV5-1 | many | TGCGCCAGCAGCTTGGAGGGACAGGCTAATGAGCAGTTCTTC | CASSLEGQANEQFF
TRBD1 | TRBJ2-3 | TRBV6-4 | - | TGTGCCAGCAGTGACCGCCCCGGGACAGGCACAGATACGCAGTATTTT | CASSDRPGTGTDTQYF
TRBD1 | TRBJ1-2 | TRBV2 | - | TGTGCCAGCCCAAGCCAGGGGGCCCCTTATGGCTACACCTTC | CASPSQGAPYGYTF
- | TRBJ2-3 | TRBV3-1 | few | TGTGCCAGCAGCCAAGATCTTGCAGGCCTTAGCACAGATACGCAGTATTTT | CASSQDLAGLSTDTQYF
- | TRBJ2-1 | TRBV6-2/TRBV6-3 | - | TGTGCCAGCACCCCATCGGGGGCTGTCGTTTACAATGAGCAGTTCTTC | CASTPSGAVVYNEQFF
- | TRBJ1-2 | TRBV27 | - | TGTGCCAGCAGCCCCATCCGGAGTGCAGAAACTACACCGTTAGCTAACTATGGCTACACCTTC | CASSPIRSAETTPLANYGYTF